Sequencing of this TCR beta chain was carried out in a study of cytotoxic CD8 clonotypes in ibrutinib-treated CLL. About the study: Following treatment for a median around 13 months, range 6 to 36, response samples were then taken.

Comment on this clone: Its specificity is not known.

Whole-study results and caveats: Public clonotypes, an uncommon group, contracted or remained stable on treatment.

Repertoires were generated with immunoSEQ multiplex PCR, while TCRdb's copy carries only in-frame clones and drops some. The sample lists fewer than 100,000 clones, around 79% occurring once. The CDR3 spans 16 residues. Germline CDR1 reads SGHRS; CDR2 reads YFSETQ. Deletions cut 0 bases from V and 0 bases from J, with 13 bases between. The V gene is TRBV5-1, the J gene TRBJ2-7; the D is unclear. This receptor was obtained from a human donor with chronic lymphocytic leukemia. The sequencing used PBMCs, collected after 12 months of ibrutinib treatment. Here the CDR3 reads CASSLAGQDLSYEQYF. CDR3 bases: TGCGCCAGCAGCTTGGCTGGTCAGGATCTCTCCTACGAGCAGTACTTC.